These T cell receptor beta chains were read from a single sample in a study of OX40 agonist ivuxolimab in advanced cancers. Repertoires were generated with immunoSEQ multiplex PCR, while TCRdb's copy carries only in-frame clones and drops some. This sample has around 40,000 clones, with around four fifths found just once. The starting material was CD4+ or CD8+ T cells sorted from blood, obtained in a trial of the OX40 agonist ivuxolimab. Receptors were obtained from an adult with an advanced solid tumor such as melanoma, head and neck, liver or kidney cancer. The CDR3 runs from the conserved cysteine through the conserved F or W. The D gene is left open where the match is weak. Not every row has a clone size; where given, it reads once, few, many or a size class.

>TRBV20-1|.|.|TRBJ1-2
TGCAGTGCTAGTAGCCCTTCCGGCTACACCTTC
CSASSPSGYTF
>TRBV10-3|.|once|TRBJ1-1
TGTGCCATCAGTGAATCAGGGAACACTGAAGCTTTCTTT
CAISESGNTEAFF
>TRBV18|TRBD1|.|TRBJ2-4
TGTGCCAGCTCACCAATGCAGGGGGCCATTCAGTACTTC
CASSPMQGAIQYF
>TRBV13|TRBD1|.|TRBJ2-3
TGTGCCAGCAGCCCAACCTGGACAGGGGCCGCAGATACGCAGTATTTT
CASSPTWTGAADTQYF
>TRBV7-7|.|once|TRBJ2-1
TGTGCTAGCAGCTCCCGGCCGGGTGGGCCCGGTGAGCAGTTCTTC
CASSSRPGGPGEQFF
>TRBV10-3|.|.|TRBJ2-7
TGTGCCATCAGTGAGTGGGGGCAGGCCTACGAGCAGTACTTC
CAISEWGQAYEQYF
>TRBV11-3|.|.|TRBJ1-1
TGTGCCAGCAGCTTAGGGGGTTTGATGAACACTGAAGCTTTCTTT
CASSLGGLMNTEAFF
>TRBV10-3|.|.|TRBJ2-7
TGTGCCATCAGTGTTTGGGCCCTCGACGAGCAGTACTTC
CAISVWALDEQYF
>TRBV19|.|few|TRBJ1-2
TGTGCCAGTAGTAGTGGGGGCCAGGGACAAGGCTACACCTTC
CASSSGGQGQGYTF
>TRBV11-2|TRBD2|.|TRBJ2-7
TGTGCCAGCAGAGTAACCGCAAGCGGGAGCTCCTACGAGCAGTACTTC
CASRVTASGSSYEQYF
>TRBV10-1|TRBD1|.|TRBJ2-2
TGCGCCAGCAGTGGAAAGGGACAGAGGGCTTCGATCACCGGGGAGCTGTTTTTT
CASSGKGQRASITGELFF
>TRBV11-2|TRBD1|.|TRBJ1-1
TGTGCCAGCAGCGGGGACAGGGGATGGTTAGGGAACACTGAAGCTTTCTTT
CASSGDRGWLGNTEAFF
>TRBV2|.|.|TRBJ1-5
TGTGCCAGCAGTGAAGGGGGGGGCAATCAGCCCCAGCATTTT
CASSEGGGNQPQHF
>TRBV28|.|.|TRBJ1-5
TGTGCCAGCCGACAGGTCAATCAGCCCCAGCATTTT
CASRQVNQPQHF
>TRBV6-1|.|.|TRBJ1-5
TGTGCCAGCAGTCAAGCTGGGAATCAGCCCCAGCATTTT
CASSQAGNQPQHF
>TRBV29-1|TRBD2|.|TRBJ2-1
TGCAGCGCCCGCACTAGCGGGAGGTCCCATGAGCAGTTCTTC
CSARTSGRSHEQFF
>TRBV29-1|.|.|TRBJ1-2
TGCAGCGTTGTGTCTAACTATGGCTACACCTTC
CSVVSNYGYTF
>TRBV28|.|.|TRBJ1-5
TGTGCCAGCAGAGTGTTGAGACCTAATAGCAATCAGCCCCAGCATTTT
CASRVLRPNSNQPQHF
>TRBV11-3|.|.|TRBJ2-7
TGTGCCAGCACACCTGGTCGGCAGGGTTGGGAGCAGTACTTC
CASTPGRQGWEQYF
>TRBV6-5|TRBD1|few|TRBJ2-7
TGTGCCAGCAGCGTCCGGGACAGTCCCTACGAGCAGTACTTC
CASSVRDSPYEQYF
>TRBV27|.|.|TRBJ1-1
TGTGCCAGCAGTCCCTTGGGGGCGCCGGGCACTGAAGCTTTCTTT
CASSPLGAPGTEAFF
>TRBV10-3|.|.|TRBJ1-1
TGTGCCATCAGATCTGACCCCGGAGAAGCTTTCTTT
CAIRSDPGEAFF
>TRBV4-2|.|few|TRBJ2-1
TGTGCCAGCAGCCAAGGGGACTTGATAGGCGACAATGAGCAGTTCTTC
CASSQGDLIGDNEQFF
>TRBV7-8|.|.|TRBJ1-3
TGTGCCAGCAGCTTAGTCTACGCCTCTGGAAACACCATATATTTT
CASSLVYASGNTIYF